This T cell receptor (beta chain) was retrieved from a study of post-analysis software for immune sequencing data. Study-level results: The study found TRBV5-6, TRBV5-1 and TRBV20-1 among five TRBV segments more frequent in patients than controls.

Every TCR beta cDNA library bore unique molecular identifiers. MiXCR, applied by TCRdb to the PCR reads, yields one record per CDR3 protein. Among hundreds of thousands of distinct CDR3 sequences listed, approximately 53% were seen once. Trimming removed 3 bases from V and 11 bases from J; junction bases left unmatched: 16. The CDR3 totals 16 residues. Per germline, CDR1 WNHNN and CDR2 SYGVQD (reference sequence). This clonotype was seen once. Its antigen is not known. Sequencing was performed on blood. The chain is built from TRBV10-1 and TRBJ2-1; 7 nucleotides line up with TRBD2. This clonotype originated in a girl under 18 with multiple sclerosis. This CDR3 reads CASSDRPAGYPGKQFF. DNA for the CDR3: TGCGCCAGCAGTGATCGGCCAGCGGGATACCCGGGTAAGCAGTTCTTC.